The present T cell receptor (beta chain) was sequenced within a study of cytomegalovirus exposure and HLA in healthy donors. With 60 Vbeta and 13 Jbeta primers, the PCR was carried out. Sequencing was performed with immunoSEQ multiplex PCR; in TCRdb, only in-frame clones are kept and a portion is missing. The sample lists over 200,000 clones, roughly 90% occurring once. Sequenced input: PBMCs. The sequence was obtained from a young woman in good health and CMV-seronegative.

The CDR3 protein is CASSSNAGGLQDGYTF. The CDR3 coding sequence is TGTGCCAGCAGCAGTAACGCAGGGGGCCTTCAGGATGGCTACACCTTC. V is TRBV7-8 and J is TRBJ1-2, with 8 bases matching TRBD1. Trimming at V came to 5 bases and at J to 6 bases, leaving 14 bases not matched to a gene. Germline loops: CDR1 SGHVS, CDR2 FQNEAQ. The CDR3 sequence is 16 residues long.